This T cell receptor (beta chain) was recovered during a study of T-cell reconstitution after alpha-beta-depleted transplantation in children. Unique molecular identifiers tagged the TCRbeta library. MiXCR, run by TCRdb on the PCR reads, gives a single entry per CDR3 protein. The sample carries about 7,200 distinct CDR3 sequences, 4% to 5.5% recorded once. This CDR3 contains 13 residues. Germline-derived CDR1 and CDR2 are SGHRS and YFSETQ. Between the trimmed V and J ends, which lost 6 bases and 2 bases, there was a span of 10 bases. By frequency in the sample, this clonotype is medium-sized (0.01 to 0.1%).

This specimen was PBMCs, mostly from graft donor cells, taken 180 days after TCRalphabeta/CD19-depleted stem cell transplant. The sequence was obtained from a child younger than two who had a stem cell transplant for acute myeloid leukemia, so the T cells may come from the graft donor. The gene calls are TRBV5-1 and TRBJ2-3; D not certain. CDR3 sequence reads: CASNPDSTDTQYF. CDR3 nucleotides: TGCGCCAGCAACCCCGATTCCACAGATACGCAGTATTTT.